The entry below describes one T cell receptor (beta chain). The antigen remains unidentified. The germline CDR1 and CDR2 sequences are SGHTA and FQGNSA. The junction had 4 bases not matched to a gene; V was cut back by 5 bases and J by 6 bases. The CDR3 contains 15 residues. The sample belongs to a study of cytomegalovirus exposure and HLA in healthy donors. Overall study results and limits: In a later analysis, DRB1 alleles had the most associated TCRs; HLA-C alleles the fewest. The study flagged some 170 TCR beta chains as cytomegalovirus-associated. In a later analysis, a missense DCLRE1C variant was linked to TCR beta V- and J-gene trimming.

Primers: 60 Vbeta forward and 13 Jbeta reverse. Repertoires were generated with immunoSEQ multiplex PCR, while TCRdb's copy carries only in-frame clones and drops some. The sample contains around 110,000 clones, 77% of which appear only once. Sequenced material: PBMCs. The receptor comes from a male donor in good health and CMV-seronegative. V gene TRBV7-2 combines with J gene TRBJ2-1, with 13 bases lining up with TRBD2. DNA of the CDR3: TGTGCCAGCAGCCTTGGACTAGCGGGGGTCAATGAGCAGTTCTTC. Translation gives CASSLGLAGVNEQFF. The whole variable domain, remainder taken from reference TRBV7-2 and TRBJ2-1, is GAGVSQSPSNKVTEKGKDVELRCDPISGHTALYWYRQSLGQGLEFLIYFQGNSAPDKSGLPSDRFSAERTGGSVSTLTIQRTQQEDSAVYLCASSLGLAGVNEQFFGPGTRLTVL.